The rows below give T cell receptor beta chains drawn from one sample of a study of cytomegalovirus exposure and HLA in healthy donors. Libraries were prepared by immunoSEQ multiplex PCR; TCRdb keeps only in-frame clonotypes and omits some of them. The profile shows 90,000 to 150,000 clones, roughly three fifths of them singletons. The sample taken for sequencing was PBMCs. The receptors were sampled from a man aged 40-55 years in good health and CMV-seropositive. Both conserved end residues are part of each CDR3. Fields, in order: D gene, clone size, V gene, J gene, CDR3 DNA, CDR3 protein. The D gene is left open where the match is weak. Where a row states a size, it is once, few, many or the class of an expanded clone; other rows omit it.

D: .; size: .; V: TRBV7-9; J: TRBJ1-3; DNA: TGTGCCAGCAGCGACACTGGAAACACCATATATTTT; CDR3: CASSDTGNTIYF
D: TRBD2; size: .; V: TRBV7-2; J: TRBJ2-2; DNA: TGTGCCAGCAGCTTAGAGGTGCGGGAGAACGGGGAGCTGTTTTTT; CDR3: CASSLEVRENGELFF
D: .; size: .; V: TRBV13; J: TRBJ2-7; DNA: TGTGCCAGCAGCTTAGCGGCTAGCGAGTCCTACGAGCAGTACTTC; CDR3: CASSLAASESYEQYF
D: TRBD2; size: .; V: TRBV5-8; J: TRBJ2-1; DNA: TGTGCCAGCAGCAACGGGACTAGCAGTTACAATGAGCAGTTCTTC; CDR3: CASSNGTSSYNEQFF
D: TRBD2; size: .; V: TRBV7-6; J: TRBJ2-3; DNA: TGTGCCAGCAGCTTATCTAGCGGGAGGGGGGGCACAGATACGCAGTATTTT; CDR3: CASSLSSGRGGTDTQYF
D: TRBD1; size: .; V: TRBV28; J: TRBJ2-5; DNA: TGTGCCAGCAGCCTACAGGGGGCGCGGGAGACCCAGTACTTC; CDR3: CASSLQGARETQYF
D: TRBD1; size: few; V: TRBV30; J: TRBJ1-1; DNA: TGTGCCTGGAGAGGGGACAGGGGTTTTATGAACACTGAAGCTTTCTTT; CDR3: CAWRGDRGFMNTEAFF
D: .; size: few; V: TRBV15; J: TRBJ1-5; DNA: TGTGCCACCAGCAGAGGGGGAGGGGTTCGAGATCAGCCCCAGCATTTT; CDR3: CATSRGGGVRDQPQHF
D: TRBD1; size: .; V: TRBV19; J: TRBJ2-1; DNA: TGTGCCAGTAGTGGATCGGGACAGGGGCGGGATGAGCAGTTCTTC; CDR3: CASSGSGQGRDEQFF
D: TRBD1; size: .; V: TRBV7-3; J: TRBJ2-3; DNA: TGTGCCAGCAGCTTAAGACAGGGGGGAGCAGATACGCAGTATTTT; CDR3: CASSLRQGGADTQYF
D: .; size: .; V: TRBV9; J: TRBJ2-2; DNA: TGTGCCAGCAGCGTATATATCGGGGAGCTGTTTTTT; CDR3: CASSVYIGELFF
D: .; size: once; V: TRBV15; J: TRBJ2-1; DNA: TGTGCCACTAGGGACTTCTACAATGAGCAGTTCTTC; CDR3: CATRDFYNEQFF
D: TRBD2; size: .; V: TRBV2; J: TRBJ2-1; DNA: TGTGCCAGCAGTGAAGGGACTAGCGGGGGCTTTGAGCAGTTCTTC; CDR3: CASSEGTSGGFEQFF
D: .; size: .; V: TRBV11-3; J: TRBJ2-5; DNA: TGTGCCAGCAGCTTAGGCAGTAAAGAGACCCAGTACTTC; CDR3: CASSLGSKETQYF
D: .; size: .; V: TRBV28; J: TRBJ2-1; DNA: TGTGCCAGCAGTTCGACTATTCCCTACAATGAGCAGTTCTTC; CDR3: CASSSTIPYNEQFF
D: .; size: .; V: TRBV2; J: TRBJ1-5; DNA: TGTGCCAGCATGGCAGCGGATCAGCCCCAGCATTTT; CDR3: CASMAADQPQHF
D: TRBD1; size: .; V: TRBV13; J: TRBJ2-1; DNA: TGTGCCAGCAGCTCTCCCCAGTACAGGGGGCAGTTCTTC; CDR3: CASSSPQYRGQFF
D: TRBD2; size: .; V: TRBV7-9; J: TRBJ2-1; DNA: TGTGCCAGCAGCCAGCGAAGCGGGACCCGGAACAATGAGCAGTTCTTC; CDR3: CASSQRSGTRNNEQFF
D: TRBD2; size: few; V: TRBV29-1; J: TRBJ2-1; DNA: TGCAGCGTTGACCAGCGGGAGAGCCTCTCCTCCTACAATGAGCAGTTCTTC; CDR3: CSVDQRESLSSYNEQFF
D: .; size: once; V: TRBV18; J: TRBJ2-7; DNA: TGTGCCAGCTCACCACCCCAGGGGAACTCCTACGAGCAGTACTTC; CDR3: CASSPPQGNSYEQYF
D: .; size: once; V: TRBV6-5; J: TRBJ2-5; DNA: TGTGCCAGCAGTTCTGGACTCTTGCGGGAAGAGACCCAGTACTTC; CDR3: CASSSGLLREETQYF
D: .; size: few; V: TRBV28; J: TRBJ2-7; DNA: TGTGCCAGCACCCCGACCCTAAGCGGTTACGAGCAGTACTTC; CDR3: CASTPTLSGYEQYF
D: .; size: few; V: TRBV7-2; J: TRBJ2-7; DNA: TGTGCCAGCAGTTCATGGACAGATCTAGAGCAGTACTTC; CDR3: CASSSWTDLEQYF
D: TRBD1; size: few; V: TRBV25-1; J: TRBJ1-1; DNA: TGTGCCAGCAGTGCGATTGGACAGGGGGCGCTTGGCACTGAAGCTTTCTTT; CDR3: CASSAIGQGALGTEAFF
D: .; size: .; V: TRBV29-1; J: TRBJ1-4; DNA: TGCAGCGCCCTTCTGGGCTCAGCTAATGAAAAACTGTTTTTT; CDR3: CSALLGSANEKLFF
D: TRBD1; size: .; V: TRBV6-1; J: TRBJ2-7; DNA: TGTGCCAGCAGGGGACAGTTGAGCTCCTACGAGCAGTACTTC; CDR3: CASRGQLSSYEQYF
D: .; size: few; V: TRBV7-9; J: TRBJ2-1; DNA: TGTGCCAGCAGCTTAGTCGACCGGGGGGAGCAGTTCTTC; CDR3: CASSLVDRGEQFF
D: .; size: .; V: TRBV5-1; J: TRBJ1-1; DNA: TGCGCCAGCAGGTTACTTGGCACTGAAGCTTTCTTT; CDR3: CASRLLGTEAFF
D: TRBD1; size: .; V: TRBV29-1; J: TRBJ1-5; DNA: TGCAGCGTCTGGACAGGGCTGGGTCAGCCCCAGCATTTT; CDR3: CSVWTGLGQPQHF
D: .; size: few; V: TRBV7-8; J: TRBJ2-4; DNA: TGTGCCAGCAGCTTGGTGTATAGGGGAAACAAAAACATTCAGTACTTC; CDR3: CASSLVYRGNKNIQYF
D: .; size: once; V: TRBV5-1; J: TRBJ2-1; DNA: TGCGCCAGCAGCTTGGGGGGGGAAAACAATGAGCAGTTCTTC; CDR3: CASSLGGENNEQFF
D: .; size: .; V: TRBV30; J: TRBJ2-3; DNA: TGTGCCTGGAGTAACTATCAGAGAATCACAGATACGCAGTATTTT; CDR3: CAWSNYQRITDTQYF
D: TRBD1; size: .; V: TRBV19; J: TRBJ2-7; DNA: TGTGCCAGTAGTATAGGTGGGACAGTCGCCTACGAGCAGTACTTC; CDR3: CASSIGGTVAYEQYF
D: .; size: .; V: TRBV7-3; J: TRBJ1-3; DNA: TGTGCCAGCAGCTTAAGGGGGCAGCCCATGGATTACTCTGGAAACACCATATATTTT; CDR3: CASSLRGQPMDYSGNTIYF
D: TRBD1; size: .; V: TRBV5-1; J: TRBJ2-5; DNA: TGCGCCAGCAGCTTGGTCCTGACAGGGGGCATGGAGACCCAGTACTTC; CDR3: CASSLVLTGGMETQYF
D: .; size: .; V: TRBV6-1; J: TRBJ2-5; DNA: TGTGCCAGCAGGACTATGCCGTGGGAGACCCAGTACTTC; CDR3: CASRTMPWETQYF
D: TRBD2; size: .; V: TRBV27; J: TRBJ2-7; DNA: TGTGCCAGCAGTTCCTTCATAGGACTAGCGGGATTACCCTACGAGCAGTACTTC; CDR3: CASSSFIGLAGLPYEQYF
D: .; size: .; V: TRBV5-4; J: TRBJ2-7; DNA: TGTGCCGGCCATGAAGGGACTGTGGGCGAGCAGTACTTC; CDR3: CAGHEGTVGEQYF
D: .; size: .; V: TRBV19; J: TRBJ1-1; DNA: TGTGCCAGTAGTATAGCTTTAGACAACCTTGAAGCTTTCTTT; CDR3: CASSIALDNLEAFF
D: .; size: .; V: TRBV10-3; J: TRBJ2-2; DNA: TGTGCCATCGCGGGACAGCTAGCTAACACCGGGGAGCTGTTTTTT; CDR3: CAIAGQLANTGELFF
D: .; size: few; V: TRBV29-1; J: TRBJ1-1; DNA: TGCAGCGTTGACGCGAGAAACACTGAAGCTTTCTTT; CDR3: CSVDARNTEAFF
D: TRBD1; size: once; V: TRBV10-3; J: TRBJ1-1; DNA: TGTGCCATCAGTGAGTCATTCAGGGGGGCTTACACTGAAGCTTTCTTT; CDR3: CAISESFRGAYTEAFF
D: .; size: .; V: TRBV15; J: TRBJ2-7; DNA: TGTGCCACCAGCAGGGAGGATGGGGGGACCTTGACCGACGAGCAGTACTTC; CDR3: CATSREDGGTLTDEQYF
D: TRBD2; size: .; V: TRBV4-3; J: TRBJ2-1; DNA: TGCGCCAGCAGCCAAGGACTAGCGGGAGAATACTATGAGCAGTTCTTC; CDR3: CASSQGLAGEYYEQFF
D: .; size: few; V: TRBV2; J: TRBJ2-5; DNA: TGTGCCACTCGACTAGAAGAGACCCAGTACTTC; CDR3: CATRLEETQYF
D: .; size: few; V: TRBV2; J: TRBJ2-5; DNA: TGTGCCAGCAGTGAATCTATGGGGACTGGAGAGACCCAGTACTTC; CDR3: CASSESMGTGETQYF
D: TRBD1; size: .; V: TRBV7-2; J: TRBJ2-1; DNA: TGTGCCAGCAGCGGCAAACAGGGGAGCTCCTACAATGAGCAGTTCTTC; CDR3: CASSGKQGSSYNEQFF
D: .; size: once; V: TRBV2; J: TRBJ1-5; DNA: TGTGCCAGCAGTGGAAATGAGGATCAGCCCCAGCATTTT; CDR3: CASSGNEDQPQHF
D: TRBD1; size: .; V: TRBV19; J: TRBJ1-1; DNA: TGTGCCAGTAGCCAGAGACAGGGGGCTGAAGCTTTCTTT; CDR3: CASSQRQGAEAFF
D: TRBD2; size: .; V: TRBV11-3; J: TRBJ2-1; DNA: TGTGCCAGCAGCGCGCTAGCGGGAGTTAATGAGCAGTTCTTC; CDR3: CASSALAGVNEQFF
D: TRBD1; size: .; V: TRBV18; J: TRBJ1-2; DNA: TGTGCCAGCTCACCCCGGGACAGTAACTTTGGCTACACCTTC; CDR3: CASSPRDSNFGYTF
D: .; size: .; V: TRBV10-3; J: TRBJ1-1; DNA: TGTGCCATCAGACCCGACTCAATGAACACTGAAGCTTTCTTT; CDR3: CAIRPDSMNTEAFF
D: TRBD1; size: .; V: TRBV7-9; J: TRBJ1-4; DNA: TGTGCCAGCAGCGACGGGACAGGGGCCGCTGAAAAACTGTTTTTT; CDR3: CASSDGTGAAEKLFF
D: .; size: .; V: TRBV7-2; J: TRBJ2-1; DNA: TGTGCCAGCTGCCCATTCGCGGGTCCTTTAGGCAATGAGCAGTTCTTC; CDR3: CASCPFAGPLGNEQFF